A single sample gave rise to the 29 T cell receptor beta chains below, sequenced in a study of hypomethylating agent response in myelodysplastic syndrome. Sequencing used immunoSEQ multiplex PCR; TCRdb keeps in-frame clones, though not all of them. The sample lists about 5,900 clones; 87% were seen once. Sequences were derived from bone marrow, sampled before or after starting hypomethylating agent treatment for myelodysplastic syndrome (not recorded which). The receptors derive from a human donor with myelodysplastic syndrome.

The V gene is TRBV30, the J gene TRBJ1-3, with D perhaps matching TRBD1 (6 bases). The CDR3 length is 16 residues. Germline CDR1 GTSNPN, CDR2 SVGIG (reference sequence). V was shortened by 2 bases and J by 0 bases, with 14 bases between the two germline ends. The CDR3 here is CAWSRSRGLSGNTIYF. The CDR3 region has the DNA TGTGCCTGGAGTCGATCCAGGGGTCTCTCTGGAAACACCATATATTTT.

This clone has a single count. The chain carries TRBV11-3 and TRBJ2-2, with TRBD1 matching over 8 bases. There are 15 residues in the CDR3. Per the germline V gene, CDR1 is SGHNT and CDR2 is YENEEA. The V gene end was trimmed by 2 bases and the J gene end by 7 bases; junction bases not matched to a gene: 6. The CDR3 spells CASSLSGGSNGELFF. In nucleotides, the CDR3 is TGTGCCAGCAGCTTATCAGGGGGCAGTAACGGGGAGCTGTTTTTT.

V usage is TRBV5-1 and J usage is TRBJ1-1; a weak D match, TRBD1 (5 bases). Trimming stripped 5 bases from V and 0 bases from J, with 11 bases between. CDR1 SGHRS and CDR2 YFSETQ come from the germline V gene. The CDR3 runs 14 residues. Here the CDR3 DNA reads TGCGCCAGCAGTTCTGGACAAGTGAACACTGAAGCTTTCTTT. Its protein product is CASSSGQVNTEAFF.

The rearrangement joins TRBV6-1 to TRBJ2-3; no reliable D call. The CDR3 has 13 amino acids. V dropped 6 bases and J dropped 4 bases, with 11 bases sitting between them. Looked up from germline, CDR1 is MNHNS and CDR2 is SASEGT. In nucleotides, the CDR3 is TGTGCCAGCAGCCCCAGCAGCGCAGATACGCAGTATTTT. Its translation: CASSPSSADTQYF.

V usage is TRBV2 and J usage is TRBJ2-7; D not certain. The germline V and J ends were trimmed by 1 base and 5 bases, with 6 bases remaining between them. From germline, CDR1 is SNHLY and CDR2 FYNNEI. The CDR3 covers 12 residues. DNA of the CDR3: TGTGCCAGCAGTGAAGGGACGCACGAGCAGTACTTC. Its translation: CASSEGTHEQYF.

This clone showed up just a few times. The chain couples TRBV30 to TRBJ2-7, with no clear D. V lost 0 bases and J 4 bases, leaving 7 bases between the germline ends. The germline gives CDR1 GTSNPN, CDR2 SVGIG (reference sequence). The CDR3 is 12 residues long. The CDR3 bases are TGTGCCTGGAGTGTCGAGAGTTACGAGCAGTACTTC. Translation gives CAWSVESYEQYF.

The chain carries TRBV19 and TRBJ1-2, with 7 bases that match TRBD1. CDR1 is LNHDA and CDR2 is SQIVND in the germline V gene (reference sequence). With 9 bases clipped from V and 8 bases from J, the junction kept 15 bases outside the gene matches. The CDR3 spans 14 residues. CDR3 nucleotides: TGTGCCAGCCTCCCCTGGGGAGGGGGCGTGGGCTACACCTTC. Its protein product is CASLPWGGGVGYTF.

The CDR3 sequence: CASSIRGSGNTIYF. CDR3 sequence (DNA): TGTGCCAGTAGTATTAGGGGCTCCGGAAACACCATATATTTT. The chain is built from TRBV19 and TRBJ1-3; the D gene is possibly TRBD1 (5 bases). V was clipped by 3 bases and J by 4 bases, with 10 bases between them. CDR1 is LNHDA and CDR2 is SQIVND in the germline V gene (reference sequence). The CDR3 sequence is 14 residues long.

Here the CDR3 reads CASSPGPYNEQFF. For the CDR3, the DNA is TGTGCCAGCAGCCCGGGTCCCTACAATGAGCAGTTCTTC. This sequence joins TRBV6-4 and TRBJ2-1; D ambiguous. The CDR3 covers 13 residues. V lost 6 bases and J lost 2, with 8 bases in between. Per germline, CDR1 MRHNA and CDR2 SNTAGT.

The chain has TRBV6-5 and TRBJ2-3, with TRBD2 matching 7 bases. The CDR3 contains 14 residues. Germline V lookup: CDR1 MNHEY, CDR2 SVGAGI. V was pared by 5 bases and J by 6 bases, with 8 bases of the junction left unmatched. The CDR3 sequence: CASSPGREGDTQYF. In DNA form, the CDR3 reads TGTGCCAGCAGTCCAGGGAGGGAGGGGGATACGCAGTATTTT.

The chain couples TRBV20-1 to TRBJ2-5; D gene ambiguous. Trimming took off 6 bases at V and 7 bases at J, with 12 bases between the two ends. The germline CDR1 and CDR2 sequences are DFQATT and SNEGSKA (reference sequence). CDR3 length: 11 residues. This CDR3 is CSAPSSGTQYF. For the CDR3, the DNA is TGCAGTGCCCCCAGCTCCGGGACCCAGTACTTC.

This clone was recorded a few times. The chain couples TRBV6-6 to TRBJ1-1, with a weak D call TRBD1 (5 bases). Trimming removed 2 bases from V and 11 bases from J, with 12 bases in between. The CDR3 is made up of 12 amino acids. Germline V gives CDR1 MNHNY, CDR2 SVGAGI (reference sequence). The CDR3 reads CASSYTRREAFF. The CDR3 coding sequence is TGTGCCAGCAGTTACACGCGCAGGGAGGCTTTCTTT.

The rearrangement links TRBV11-1 to TRBJ2-3, with unresolved D. CDR3 size: 14 residues. Per the germline V gene, CDR1 is SGHAT and CDR2 is FQDESV (reference sequence). The V end lost 5 bases, the J end lost 1 base, and 10 bases lay between the germline ends. In DNA, the CDR3 is TGTGCCAGCAGCAAGAGAGAGGGCACAGATACGCAGTATTTT. It yields the protein CASSKREGTDTQYF.

This chain uses TRBV19 with TRBJ2-1; 15 bases agree with TRBD2. Germline CDR1 LNHDA, CDR2 SQIVND (reference sequence). The ends lost 3 bases at V and 7 bases at J; junction bases unmatched: 7. The CDR3 runs 17 residues. The CDR3 DNA sequence: TGTGCCAGTAGTATGCTAGGGACTAGCGGGGGGATAAATGAGCAGTTCTTC. This encodes CASSMLGTSGGINEQFF.

In its sample, this clone was seen once. The chain has TRBV21-1 and TRBJ1-5; the D call of TRBD1 is as the table states it, not checked on the DNA. TRBV21-1 has pseudogene status. The CDR3 runs to 16 residues. The CDR3 is CASSKDGRESNQPQHF. The CDR3 DNA reads as TGTGCCAGCAGCAAAGACGGCAGGGAATCCAATCAGCCCCAGCATTTT.

The chain couples TRBV30 to TRBJ2-3; D is undetermined. The CDR3 runs 12 residues. The V end was cut by 2 bases, the J end by 2 bases, with 5 bases between. Germline CDR1 and CDR2: GTSNPN and SVGIG (reference sequence). The CDR3 DNA follows: TGTGCCTGGAGTACAGCCACAGATACGCAGTATTTT. It encodes CAWSTATDTQYF.

The J gene is TRBJ1-6, the V gene TRBV7-8, with D unclear. The CDR3 is 15 amino acids. Germline V gene data show CDR1 as SGHVS and CDR2 as FQNEAQ. V lost 5 bases, J lost 0 bases, and 8 bases lay in between. CDR3 in DNA: TGTGCCAGCAGCCCAAGGAGCTCCTATAATTCACCCCTCCACTTT. Translation: CASSPRSSYNSPLHF.

This sequence joins TRBV6-6 and TRBJ1-1; D gene ambiguous. V was cut by 0 bases and J by 4 bases, with 12 bases left in between. Germline-derived CDR1 and CDR2 are MNHNY and SVGAGI (reference sequence). This CDR3 spans 15 amino acids. In nucleotides, the CDR3 is TGTGCCAGCAGTTACTCGGTGGGGAGGAGCACTGAAGCTTTCTTT. It specifies CASSYSVGRSTEAFF.

The gene calls are TRBV11-2 and TRBJ2-2, with 11 bases matching TRBD2. CDR3 length: 17 residues. Trimming at V came to 5 bases and at J to 8 bases, leaving 13 bases not matched to a gene. Germline values: CDR1 SGHAT, CDR2 FQNNGV. DNA for the CDR3: TGTGCCAGCAGCCCAGGGTGGCTAGCGGGGGGCGTTGGGGAGCTGTTTTTT. Protein sequence: CASSPGWLAGGVGELFF.

The J gene is TRBJ2-6, the V gene TRBV5-1, with TRBD2 matching 7 bases. CDR3 length: 14 residues. Germline-derived CDR1 and CDR2 are SGHRS and YFSETQ. V was clipped by 4 bases and J by 4 bases; unmatched bases: 2. The CDR3 DNA follows: TGCGCCAGCAGCCGGGGGGACGGGGCCAACGTCCTGACTTTC. Protein product: CASSRGDGANVLTF.

This sequence joins TRBV7-6 and TRBJ2-1; 8 bases fit TRBD2. V lost 4 bases to trimming and J lost 6 bases; unmatched junction nucleotides: 8. The CDR3 spans 15 residues. The V gene's germline CDR1 is SGHVS and CDR2 FNYEAQ. The CDR3 reads CASSSSGGHFNEQFF. In nucleotides, the CDR3 is TGTGCCAGCAGCTCCTCGGGGGGGCATTTCAATGAGCAGTTCTTC. Using reference TRBV7-6 and TRBJ2-1 for the parts outside the CDR3, the full variable domain is GAGVSQSPRYKVTKRGQDVALRCDPISGHVSLYWYRQALGQGPEFLTYFNYEAQQDKSGLPNDRFSAERPEGSISTLTIQRTEQRDSAMYRCASSSSGGHFNEQFFGPGTRLTVL.

This chain links TRBV7-2 with TRBJ1-5; D uncertain. Germline V gene sequence: CDR1 SGHTA, CDR2 FQGNSA. V was cut by 1 base and J by 3 bases, with 7 bases left in between. The CDR3 extends over 14 amino acids. CDR3 protein: CASSLGLNNQPQHF. The CDR3 nucleotides are TGTGCCAGCAGCTTAGGGCTGAACAATCAGCCCCAGCATTTT.

Notes on this clone: No conserved phenylalanine or tryptophan ends this CDR3, so it is likely a read error. This rearrangement joins TRBV6-1 to TRBJ1-2; 11 bases are a match to TRBD1. The V segment lost 4 bases and the J segment 8 bases; nucleotides outside the gene matches: 9. The CDR3 runs to 15 residues. CDR1 MNHNS and CDR2 SASEGT come from the germline V gene. For the CDR3, the DNA is TGTGCCAGCAGTGGACTAGGGACAGGGGGAAGGGGCTACACCCTC. It encodes CASSGLGTGGRGYTL.

The chain employs TRBV19 and TRBJ2-1, with D maybe TRBD2 (6 bases). The CDR3 spans 14 residues. Per the germline V gene, CDR1 is LNHDA and CDR2 is SQIVND (reference sequence). Trimming cost V 6 bases and J 0 bases, with 9 bases left between them. The CDR3 region has the DNA TGTGCCAGTAGGCCCGGGGGCTCCTACAATGAGCAGTTCTTC. Protein product: CASRPGGSYNEQFF. Variable domain in full (rest from reference TRBV19 and TRBJ2-1): DGGITQSPKYLFRKEGQNVTLSCEQNLNHDAMYWYRQDPGQGLRLIYYSQIVNDFQKGDIAEGYSVSREKKESFPLTVTSAQKNPTAFYLCASRPGGSYNEQFFGPGTRLTVL.

This chain joins TRBV5-1 and TRBJ2-3, with a possible D match to TRBD1 (5 bases). From germline, CDR1 is SGHRS and CDR2 YFSETQ. The CDR3 spans 14 residues. Trimming took off 4 bases at V and 1 base at J, with 10 bases between the two ends. The DNA for the CDR3 is TGCGCCAGCAGCACCAGGGTTGGCACAGATACGCAGTATTTT. Protein sequence: CASSTRVGTDTQYF.

This chain uses TRBV7-9 with TRBJ2-7; D remains ambiguous. The CDR3 runs 12 residues. Trimming shortened V by 2 bases and J by 6 bases, and 8 bases separated the two germline ends. In germline, CDR1 is SEHNR, CDR2 FQNEAQ (reference sequence). CDR3 DNA: TGTGCCAGCAGCTTAAAGCCCTCCGAGCAGTACTTC. Translated: CASSLKPSEQYF. The full variable domain, in which reference TRBV7-9 and TRBJ2-7 provide the parts outside the CDR3, is DTGVSQNPRHKITKRGQNVTFRCDPISEHNRLYWYRQTLGQGPEFLTYFQNEAQLEKSRLLSDRFSAERPKGSFSTLEIQRTEQGDSAMYLCASSLKPSEQYFGPGTRLTVT.

The J gene is TRBJ1-1, the V gene TRBV28, with 10 positions matching TRBD1. The CDR3 consists of 16 residues. Trimming took 3 bases from V and 1 from J; bases not matched to a gene: 5. The germline V gene has CDR1 MDHEN and CDR2 SYDVKM. As DNA, the CDR3 is TGTGCCAGCAGTTTCAAGAGGACAGGGGGGAACACTGAAGCTTTCTTT. This codes for CASSFKRTGGNTEAFF.

This rearrangement joins TRBV6-1 to TRBJ1-4, with 7 positions matching TRBD1. The germline V gene encodes CDR1 MNHNS and CDR2 SASEGT. This CDR3 contains 16 residues. V shed 2 bases and J 0 bases; nucleotides not matched to a gene: 3. The CDR3 region is CASSEWTGPTNEKLFF. In DNA, the CDR3 is TGTGCCAGCAGTGAATGGACAGGCCCAACTAATGAAAAACTGTTTTTT.

This clone came up once. V and J are TRBV25-1 and TRBJ1-1; D gene ambiguous. From germline, CDR1 is MGHDK and CDR2 SYGVNS. The CDR3 spans 14 residues. V gave up 3 bases and J gave up 0 bases, with 8 bases separating them. The CDR3 region is CASSDETVNTEAFF. The CDR3 DNA follows: TGTGCCAGCAGTGACGAAACAGTGAACACTGAAGCTTTCTTT.